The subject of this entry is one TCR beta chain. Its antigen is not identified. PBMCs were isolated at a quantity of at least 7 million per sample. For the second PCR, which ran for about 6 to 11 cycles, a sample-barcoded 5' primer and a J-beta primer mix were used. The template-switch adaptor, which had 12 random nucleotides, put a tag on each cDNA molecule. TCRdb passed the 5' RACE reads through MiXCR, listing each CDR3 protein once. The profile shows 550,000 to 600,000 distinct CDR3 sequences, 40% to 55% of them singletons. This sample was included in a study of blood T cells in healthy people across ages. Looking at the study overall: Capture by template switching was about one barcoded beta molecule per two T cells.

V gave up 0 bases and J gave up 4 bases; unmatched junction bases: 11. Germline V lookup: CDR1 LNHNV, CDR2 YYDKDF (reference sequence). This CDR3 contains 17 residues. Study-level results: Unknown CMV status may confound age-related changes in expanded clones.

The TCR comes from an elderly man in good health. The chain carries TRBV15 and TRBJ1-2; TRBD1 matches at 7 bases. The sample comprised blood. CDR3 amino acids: CATSRDSHNAGGYGYTF. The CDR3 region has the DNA TGTGCCACCAGCAGAGACTCCCATAACGCAGGGGGCTATGGCTACACCTTC.